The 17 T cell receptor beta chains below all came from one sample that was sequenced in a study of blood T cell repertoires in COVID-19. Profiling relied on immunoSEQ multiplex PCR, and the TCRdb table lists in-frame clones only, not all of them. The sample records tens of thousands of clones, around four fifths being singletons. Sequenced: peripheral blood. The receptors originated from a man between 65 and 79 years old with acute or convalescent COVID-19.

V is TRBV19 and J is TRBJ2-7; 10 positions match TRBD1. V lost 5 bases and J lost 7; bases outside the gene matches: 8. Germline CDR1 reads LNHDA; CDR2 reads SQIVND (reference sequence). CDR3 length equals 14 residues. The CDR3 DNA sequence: TGTGCCAGTAGTGACGGGACAGGGGATACGGAGCAGTACTTC. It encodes CASSDGTGDTEQYF.

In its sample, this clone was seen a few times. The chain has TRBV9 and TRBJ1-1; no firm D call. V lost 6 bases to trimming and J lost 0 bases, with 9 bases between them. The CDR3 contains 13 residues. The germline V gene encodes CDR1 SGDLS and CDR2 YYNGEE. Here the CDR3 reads CASMRVMNTEAFF. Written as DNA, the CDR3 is TGTGCCAGCATGCGAGTCATGAACACTGAAGCTTTCTTT.

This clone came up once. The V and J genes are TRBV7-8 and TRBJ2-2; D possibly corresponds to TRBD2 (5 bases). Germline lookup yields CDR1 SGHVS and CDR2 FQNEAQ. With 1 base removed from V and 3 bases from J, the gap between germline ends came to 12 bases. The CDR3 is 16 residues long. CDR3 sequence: CASSLGGKVYTGELFF. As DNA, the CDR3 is TGTGCCAGCAGCTTAGGAGGGAAGGTCTACACCGGGGAGCTGTTTTTT.

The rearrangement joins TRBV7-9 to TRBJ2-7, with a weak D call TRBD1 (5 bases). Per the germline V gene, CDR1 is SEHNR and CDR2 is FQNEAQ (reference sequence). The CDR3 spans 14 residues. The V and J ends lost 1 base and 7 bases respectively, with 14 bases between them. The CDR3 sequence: CASSLGGKGWEQYF. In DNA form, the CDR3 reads TGTGCCAGCAGCTTAGGGGGCAAAGGGTGGGAGCAGTACTTC.

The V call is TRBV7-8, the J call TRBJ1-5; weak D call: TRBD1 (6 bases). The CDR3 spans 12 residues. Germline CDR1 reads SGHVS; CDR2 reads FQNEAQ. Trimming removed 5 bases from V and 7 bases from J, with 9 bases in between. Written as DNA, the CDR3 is TGTGCCAGCAGCAGGGGGGGACAGCCCCAGCATTTT. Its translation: CASSRGGQPQHF.

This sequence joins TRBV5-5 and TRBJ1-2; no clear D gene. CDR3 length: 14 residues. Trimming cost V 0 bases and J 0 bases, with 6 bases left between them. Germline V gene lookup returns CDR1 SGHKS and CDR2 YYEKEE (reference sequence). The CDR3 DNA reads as TGTGCCAGCAGCTTGGACCCAGCTAACTATGGCTACACCTTC. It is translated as CASSLDPANYGYTF. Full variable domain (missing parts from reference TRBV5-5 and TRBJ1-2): DAGVTQSPTHLIKTRGQQVTLRCSPISGHKSVSWYQQVLGQGPQFIFQYYEKEERGRGNFPDRFSARQFPNYSSELNVNALLLGDSALYLCASSLDPANYGYTFGSGTRLTVV.

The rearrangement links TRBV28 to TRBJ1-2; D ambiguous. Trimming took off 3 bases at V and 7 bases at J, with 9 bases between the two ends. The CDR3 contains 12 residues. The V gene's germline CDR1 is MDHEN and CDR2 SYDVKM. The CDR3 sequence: CASSFSLFGYTF. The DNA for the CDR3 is TGTGCCAGCAGTTTTTCCCTTTTTGGCTACACCTTC.

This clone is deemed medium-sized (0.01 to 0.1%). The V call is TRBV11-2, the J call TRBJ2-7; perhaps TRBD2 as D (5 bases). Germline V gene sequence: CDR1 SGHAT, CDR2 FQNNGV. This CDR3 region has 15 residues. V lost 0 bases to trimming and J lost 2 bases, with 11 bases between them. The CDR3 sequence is CASSLDTGIAYEQYF. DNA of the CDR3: TGTGCCAGCAGCTTAGATACGGGAATCGCCTACGAGCAGTACTTC.

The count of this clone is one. The CDR3 here is CASSRGQGSYEQYF. CDR3 DNA: TGCGCCAGCAGCCGGGGACAGGGATCCTACGAGCAGTACTTC. The V and J genes are TRBV5-1 and TRBJ2-7; 9 bases line up with TRBD1. Germline V gene lookup returns CDR1 SGHRS and CDR2 YFSETQ. The V and J ends lost 4 bases and 1 base, in that order; junction bases with no gene match: 3. The CDR3 sequence is 14 residues long.

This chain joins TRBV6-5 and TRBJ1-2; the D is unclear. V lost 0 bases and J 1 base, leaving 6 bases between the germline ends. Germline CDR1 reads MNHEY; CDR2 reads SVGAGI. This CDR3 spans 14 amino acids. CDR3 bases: TGTGCCAGCAGTTACTCACCCAGTAACTATGGCTACACCTTC. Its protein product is CASSYSPSNYGYTF.

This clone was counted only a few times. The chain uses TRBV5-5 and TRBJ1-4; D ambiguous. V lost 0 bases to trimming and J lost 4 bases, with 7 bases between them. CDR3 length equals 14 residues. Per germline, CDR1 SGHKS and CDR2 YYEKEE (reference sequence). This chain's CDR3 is CASSLVGINEKLFF. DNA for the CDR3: TGTGCCAGCAGCTTGGTCGGGATTAATGAAAAACTGTTTTTT. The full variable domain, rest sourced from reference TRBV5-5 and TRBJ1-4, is DAGVTQSPTHLIKTRGQQVTLRCSPISGHKSVSWYQQVLGQGPQFIFQYYEKEERGRGNFPDRFSARQFPNYSSELNVNALLLGDSALYLCASSLVGINEKLFFGSGTQLSVL.

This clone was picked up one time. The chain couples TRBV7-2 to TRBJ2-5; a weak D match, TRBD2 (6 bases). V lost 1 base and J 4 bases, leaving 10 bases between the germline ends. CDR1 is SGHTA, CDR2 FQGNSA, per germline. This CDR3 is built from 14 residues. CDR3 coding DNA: TGTGCCAGCAGCTTAGGCCTAGCGCCAGAGACCCAGTACTTC. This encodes CASSLGLAPETQYF.

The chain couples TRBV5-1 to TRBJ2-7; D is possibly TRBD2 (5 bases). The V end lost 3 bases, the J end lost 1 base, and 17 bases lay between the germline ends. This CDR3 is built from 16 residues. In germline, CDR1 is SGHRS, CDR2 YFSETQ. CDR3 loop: CASSWYSPAGSYEQYF. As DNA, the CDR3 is TGCGCCAGCAGCTGGTACAGCCCGGCGGGTTCCTACGAGCAGTACTTC.

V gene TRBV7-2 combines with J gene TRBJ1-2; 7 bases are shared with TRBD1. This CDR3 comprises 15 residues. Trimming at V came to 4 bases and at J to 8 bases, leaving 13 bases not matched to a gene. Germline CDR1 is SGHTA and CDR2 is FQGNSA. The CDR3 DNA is TGTGCCAGCAGCTCAGAGACAGGGTTCGTAGGAGGCTACACCTTC. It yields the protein CASSSETGFVGGYTF.

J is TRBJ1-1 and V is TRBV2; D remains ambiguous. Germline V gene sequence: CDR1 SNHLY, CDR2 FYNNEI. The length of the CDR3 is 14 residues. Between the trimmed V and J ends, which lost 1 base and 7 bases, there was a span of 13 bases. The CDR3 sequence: CASSEGVGVFEAFF. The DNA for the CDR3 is TGTGCCAGCAGTGAAGGAGTCGGGGTCTTTGAAGCTTTCTTT.

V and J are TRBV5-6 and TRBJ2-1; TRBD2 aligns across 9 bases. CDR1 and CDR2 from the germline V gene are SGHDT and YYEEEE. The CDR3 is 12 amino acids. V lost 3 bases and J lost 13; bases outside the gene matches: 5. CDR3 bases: TGTGCCAGCAGCTCCGGGACTAGCCGTCAGTTCTTC. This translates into CASSSGTSRQFF.

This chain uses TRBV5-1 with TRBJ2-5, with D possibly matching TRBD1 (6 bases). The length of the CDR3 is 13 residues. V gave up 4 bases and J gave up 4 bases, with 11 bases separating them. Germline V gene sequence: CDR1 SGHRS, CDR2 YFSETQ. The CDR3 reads CASSAQGSETQYF. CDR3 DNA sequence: TGCGCCAGCAGCGCACAGGGTTCAGAGACCCAGTACTTC.